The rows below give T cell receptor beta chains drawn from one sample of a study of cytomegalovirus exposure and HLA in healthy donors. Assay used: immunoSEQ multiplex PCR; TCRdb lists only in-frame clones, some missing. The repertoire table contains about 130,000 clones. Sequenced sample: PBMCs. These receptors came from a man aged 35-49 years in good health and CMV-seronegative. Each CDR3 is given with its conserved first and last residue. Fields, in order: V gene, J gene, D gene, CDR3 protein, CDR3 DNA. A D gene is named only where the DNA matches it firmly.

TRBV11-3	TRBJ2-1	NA	CASSLGIGHRRSSYNEQFF	TGTGCCAGCAGCTTAGGGATTGGGCACAGGAGAAGCTCCTACAATGAGCAGTTCTTC
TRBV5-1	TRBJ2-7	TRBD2	CASSPYSGSGYEQYF	TGCGCCAGCAGCCCTTATAGCGGGAGCGGGTACGAGCAGTACTTC
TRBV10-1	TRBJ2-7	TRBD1	CASSEPRLHGTGVDYEQYF	TGCGCCAGCAGTGAACCCCGACTCCACGGGACAGGGGTCGACTACGAGCAGTACTTC
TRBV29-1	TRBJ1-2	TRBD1	CSVTGTDYGYTF	TGCAGCGTGACAGGGACGGACTATGGCTACACCTTC
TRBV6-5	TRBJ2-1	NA	CASSSYRDVGSNEQFF	TGTGCCAGCAGTTCGTATCGGGATGTTGGATCCAATGAGCAGTTCTTC
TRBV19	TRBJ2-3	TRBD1	CASGYRGREDTQYF	TGTGCCAGTGGATACAGGGGGCGCGAAGATACGCAGTATTTT
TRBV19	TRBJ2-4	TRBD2	CASSMLAGGQNIQYF	TGTGCCAGTAGTATGCTAGCGGGAGGACAAAACATTCAGTACTTC
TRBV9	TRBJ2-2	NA	CASSDHLANTGELFF	TGTGCCAGCAGCGACCACCTGGCTAACACCGGGGAGCTGTTTTTT
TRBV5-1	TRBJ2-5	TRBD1	CASSLGPEGAQETQYF	TGCGCCAGCAGCTTGGGTCCTGAGGGGGCCCAAGAGACCCAGTACTTC
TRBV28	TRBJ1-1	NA	CASSLSPRVGTEAFF	TGTGCCAGCAGTTTATCACCCAGGGTAGGGACTGAAGCTTTCTTT
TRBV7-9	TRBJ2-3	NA	CASSMRGSPLDTQYF	TGTGCCAGCAGCATGAGAGGCTCCCCCTTGGATACGCAGTATTTT
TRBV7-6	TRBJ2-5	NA	CASSLNRAKTQYF	TGTGCCAGCAGCCTCAACAGGGCAAAGACCCAGTACTTC
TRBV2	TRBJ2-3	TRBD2	CASSTGTSGRGGTDTQYF	TGTGCCAGCAGCACCGGGACTAGCGGGAGGGGGGGGACAGATACGCAGTATTTT
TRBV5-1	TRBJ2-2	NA	CASSHRANTGELFF	TGCGCCAGCAGCCACAGGGCGAACACCGGGGAGCTGTTTTTT
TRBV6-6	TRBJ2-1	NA	CASSSFYGTRENEQFF	TGTGCCAGCAGTTCTTTTTACGGGACTCGGGAAAATGAGCAGTTCTTC
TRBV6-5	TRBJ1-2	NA	CASSSKGLGLYGYTF	TGTGCCAGCAGTTCAAAGGGACTGGGGCTCTATGGCTACACCTTC